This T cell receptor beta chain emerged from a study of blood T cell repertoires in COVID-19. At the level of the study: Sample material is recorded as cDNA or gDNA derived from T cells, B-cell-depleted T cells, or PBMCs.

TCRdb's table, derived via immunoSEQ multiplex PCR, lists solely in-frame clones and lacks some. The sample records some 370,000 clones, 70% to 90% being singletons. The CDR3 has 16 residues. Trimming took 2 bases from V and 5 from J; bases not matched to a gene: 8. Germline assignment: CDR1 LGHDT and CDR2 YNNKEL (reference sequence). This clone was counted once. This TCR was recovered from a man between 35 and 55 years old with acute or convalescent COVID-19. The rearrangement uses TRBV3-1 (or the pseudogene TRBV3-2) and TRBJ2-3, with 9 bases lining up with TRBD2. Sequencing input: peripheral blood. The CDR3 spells CASSQLASGAGDTQYF. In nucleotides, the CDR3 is TGTGCCAGCAGCCAACTGGCTAGCGGGGCGGGAGATACGCAGTATTTT.